This T cell receptor (beta chain) was profiled in a study of blood T cell repertoires in COVID-19. Recruited during active infection, patients (from Seattle) were subsequently followed longitudinally. Libraries were prepared by immunoSEQ multiplex PCR; TCRdb keeps only in-frame clonotypes and omits some of them. The data hold about 130,000 clones, with around 82% observed a single time. Material: peripheral blood. This sequence was found in a man aged 25 to 40 with COVID-19, enrolled during active disease.

The CDR3 nucleotides are TGTGCCAGCTTGGGAGGCGGGGGGCAAGAGACCCAGTACTTC. As protein: CASLGGGGQETQYF. The V gene is TRBV2, the J gene TRBJ2-5; 8 bases agree with TRBD2. The CDR3 has 14 residues. V trimming: 8 bases; J trimming: 2 bases; junction bases outside the gene matches: 7. The germline V gene encodes CDR1 SNHLY and CDR2 FYNNEI.